These 11 T cell receptor beta chains originate from one sample sequenced in a study of yellow fever vaccine responses in identical twins. MiXCR, run by TCRdb on the RT-PCR reads, gives a single entry per CDR3 protein. In the table there are several thousand distinct CDR3 sequences, about three quarters of which are singletons. The sequenced sample was T cells from blood (PBMCs), unsorted or a sorted subset (not recorded which), obtained before or after yellow fever vaccination (not recorded which). Every receptor here comes from a woman aged 18-35 years who received the yellow fever vaccine.

As to this clonotype: A junction boundary mismatches the germline segment, possibly from a read error. The chain couples TRBV25-1 to TRBJ1-2; D is undetermined. The CDR3 runs 13 residues. Germline V lookup: CDR1 MGHDK, CDR2 SYGVNS. The DNA for the CDR3 is TGTGCCAGCAACGTTTCCCCCCCATATGGTTACACCTTC. Its protein is CASNVSPPYGYTF.

The chain is built from TRBV15 and TRBJ2-4, with D possibly TRBD1 on 6 matching bases. The length of the CDR3 is 16 residues. From germline, CDR1 is LNHNV and CDR2 YYDKDF (reference sequence). The germline V and J ends were trimmed by 5 bases and 0 bases, with 14 bases remaining between them. The CDR3 coding sequence is TGTGCCACCAGCGATCCCAGGGGTCTAGCCAAAAACATTCAGTACTTC. This encodes CATSDPRGLAKNIQYF.

J is TRBJ2-1 and V is TRBV5-1; 9 bases are shared with TRBD1. The V gene end was trimmed by 4 bases and the J gene end by 3 bases; junction bases not matched to a gene: 5. The CDR3 runs 15 residues. Germline V gene lookup returns CDR1 SGHRS and CDR2 YFSETQ. Here the CDR3 DNA reads TGCGCCAGCAGCAGGCCGGGACAGGGCTACAATGAGCAGTTCTTC. The encoded protein is CASSRPGQGYNEQFF.

The rearrangement uses TRBV29-1 and TRBJ2-5; D is undetermined. V lost 2 bases and J lost 7, with 8 bases in between. CDR1 and CDR2 from the germline V gene are SQVTM and ANQGSEA. This CDR3 is built from 11 residues. CDR3: CSVESTSTQYF. The CDR3 DNA follows: TGCAGCGTTGAATCCACCTCGACCCAGTACTTC.

The V gene is TRBV13, the J gene TRBJ2-1; TRBD1 might be the D (6 bases). V was clipped by 1 base and J by 6 bases, with 19 bases between them. Germline V gene sequence: CDR1 PRHDT, CDR2 FYEKMQ (reference sequence). The CDR3 totals 17 residues. The CDR3 coding sequence is TGTGCCAGCAGCTTAGTAGGGGGATATCAGGCCGGCAATGAGCAGTTCTTC. Protein sequence: CASSLVGGYQAGNEQFF.

The J gene is TRBJ2-3, the V gene TRBV14, with a possible D match to TRBD2 (5 bases). The length of the CDR3 is 17 residues. CDR1 is SGHDN and CDR2 is FVKESK in the germline V gene. Trimming shortened V by 2 bases and J by 0 bases, and 15 bases separated the two germline ends. This chain's CDR3 is CASSQNRGSTSTDTQYF. CDR3 coding DNA: TGTGCCAGCAGCCAAAACCGGGGAAGCACCAGCACAGATACGCAGTATTTT.

V gene TRBV12-3 or TRBV12-4 combines with J gene TRBJ2-1, with 8 bases identical to TRBD1. V lost 7 bases to trimming and J lost 7 bases; unmatched junction nucleotides: 9. This CDR3 spans 14 amino acids. As DNA, the CDR3 is TGTGCCAGCATTAGGACAGGGTTTGATAATGAGCAGTTCTTC. The encoded protein is CASIRTGFDNEQFF.

This clonotype was observed a few times. The rearrangement links TRBV23-1 to TRBJ1-5, with D hard to call. TRBV23-1 is identified as an open reading frame with a role that is uncertain. CDR3 length equals 14 residues. Trimming shortened V by 4 bases and J by 6 bases, and 13 bases separated the two germline ends. CDR3 sequence reads: CASSRRAMGQPQHF. CDR3 in DNA: TGCGCCAGCAGTCGTCGGGCGATGGGTCAGCCCCAGCATTTT.

V usage is TRBV18 and J usage is TRBJ1-5, with TRBD1 as a possible D gene (5 bases). Trimming took 2 bases from V and 6 from J, leaving 14 bases between them. Germline CDR1 KGHSH, CDR2 LQKENI. The CDR3 spans 15 residues. CDR3 amino acids: CASSPGVGVGQPQHF. CDR3 in DNA: TGTGCCAGCTCACCAGGTGTAGGGGTGGGTCAGCCCCAGCATTTT. The whole variable domain, remainder taken from reference TRBV18 and TRBJ1-5, is NAGVMQNPRHLVRRRGQEARLRCSPMKGHSHVYWYRQLPEEGLKFMVYLQKENIIDESGMPKERFSAEFPKEGPSILRIQQVVRGDSAAYFCASSPGVGVGQPQHFGDGTRLSIL.

The chain has TRBV15 and TRBJ2-7; 11 nucleotides align to TRBD1. Germline values: CDR1 LNHNV, CDR2 YYDKDF (reference sequence). The CDR3 loop spans 15 amino acids. The junction had 2 bases not matched to a gene; V was cut back by 1 base and J by 3 bases. The CDR3 is CATSRVGTGGYEQYF. The DNA for the CDR3 is TGTGCCACCAGCAGAGTGGGGACAGGGGGCTACGAGCAGTACTTC. Based on the CDR3 plus reference TRBV15 and TRBJ2-7, the full variable domain is DAMVIQNPRYQVTQFGKPVTLSCSQTLNHNVMYWYQQKSSQAPKLLFHYYDKDFNNEADTPDNFQSRRPNTSFCFLDIRSPGLGDTAMYLCATSRVGTGGYEQYFGPGTRLTVT.

The gene calls are TRBV18 and TRBJ2-4; the match to TRBD2 covers 9 bases. From germline, CDR1 is KGHSH and CDR2 LQKENI. Germline trimming cut 6 bases from V and 8 bases from J; bases unmatched to any gene: 11. The CDR3 length is 15 residues. The CDR3 nucleotides read TGTGCCAGCTCCCCTATTAGCGGGAGTAGGGACATTCAGTACTTC. This sequence encodes CASSPISGSRDIQYF.